This T cell receptor (beta chain) was profiled in a study of beta chain features in type 1 diabetes. Study-wide results and caveats: Shorter TCRB CDR3s, moderately but significantly so, were found in Type 1 diabetes patients in all four CD4+ subsets. Amplification by PCR could prefer shorter templates, with the same effect in patients and controls.

This clone was observed a handful of times. Antigen specificity is unknown. The authors reverse transcribed all of the isolated RNA, so sequencing captured expressed TCRB transcripts. Libraries were prepared by immunoSEQ multiplex PCR; TCRdb keeps only in-frame clonotypes and omits some of them. The sample carries about 640,000 clones, around 12% recorded once. Germline V gene sequence: CDR1 SGHRS, CDR2 YFSETQ. The V gene end was trimmed by 3 bases and the J gene end by 8 bases; junction bases not matched to a gene: 8. The CDR3 is made up of 15 amino acids. Sequenced input: naive CD4+ T cells from blood. The chain is built from TRBV5-1 and TRBJ1-4, with 9 bases aligning to TRBD1. This TCR was sampled from a man aged 30-40 years with type 1 diabetes. The chain's CDR3 is CASSSTGGEVEKLFF. The CDR3 bases are TGCGCCAGCAGCTCCACAGGGGGCGAGGTGGAAAAACTGTTTTTT.